The present TCR beta chain was sequenced within a study of blood T cell repertoires in COVID-19. The repertoire was sequenced with immunoSEQ multiplex PCR; TCRdb's copy has only in-frame clones and lacks some. The table lists about 150,000 clones, about 79% of them singletons. This CDR3 comprises 15 residues. CDR1 and CDR2 from the germline V gene are MNHNY and SVGAGI (reference sequence). V lost 5 bases and J lost 5, with 18 bases in between. The material sequenced was PBMCs or T cells enriched from blood (not recorded which). The receptor was isolated from a man aged 50-60 years who had recovered from COVID-19. This sequence joins TRBV6-6 and TRBJ1-1, with D tentatively TRBD1 (5 bases). The CDR3 is CASSHGSGRGTEAFF. CDR3 nucleotide sequence: TGTGCCAGCAGTCATGGATCGGGGAGGGGTACTGAAGCTTTCTTT.